A selection of T cell receptor beta chains follows, all from one sample in a study of shared clonotypes between healthy human individuals. Repertoires were generated with immunoSEQ multiplex PCR, while TCRdb's copy carries only in-frame clones and drops some. There are millions of clones in the sample; around nine tenths occur only once, and about 0.13% lies in the top ten. Sequences were obtained from naive CD4+ T cells sorted from blood. The receptors stem from a man in his late teens or twenties in good health. CDR3s include the opening cysteine and the closing phenylalanine or tryptophan. Each record gives: D gene, J gene, V gene, clone size, CDR3 protein, CDR3 DNA. A D gene is named only where the DNA matches it firmly. Some rows mark clone size as missing; the rest say once, few, many or name a class of expanded clone.

d_call: .
j_call: TRBJ2-3
v_call: TRBV5-1
clone_size: .
cdr3_aa: CASSWGRSTDTQYF
cdr3_nt: TGCGCCAGCAGCTGGGGACGAAGCACAGATACGCAGTATTTT

d_call: .
j_call: TRBJ2-7
v_call: TRBV5-6
clone_size: .
cdr3_aa: CASSSPSPLNGRAHEQYF
cdr3_nt: TGTGCCAGCAGCTCCCCTTCTCCCCTCAACGGCAGGGCTCACGAGCAGTACTTC

d_call: .
j_call: TRBJ2-3
v_call: TRBV5-8
clone_size: .
cdr3_aa: CASSLAAGENTQYF
cdr3_nt: TGTGCCAGCAGCTTGGCGGCAGGGGAAAATACGCAGTATTTT

d_call: .
j_call: TRBJ2-7
v_call: TRBV6-5
clone_size: .
cdr3_aa: CASSSGRQRYEQYF
cdr3_nt: TGTGCCAGCAGTTCGGGACGACAGCGCTACGAGCAGTACTTC

d_call: .
j_call: TRBJ2-7
v_call: TRBV6-5
clone_size: .
cdr3_aa: CASSRGKGGEQYF
cdr3_nt: TGTGCCAGCAGCCGTGGCAAGGGGGGCGAGCAGTACTTC

d_call: .
j_call: TRBJ2-4
v_call: TRBV28
clone_size: .
cdr3_aa: CASRLQGGAKNIQYF
cdr3_nt: TGTGCCAGCAGACTCCAAGGGGGGGCCAAAAACATTCAGTACTTC

d_call: TRBD2
j_call: TRBJ2-7
v_call: TRBV11-2
clone_size: .
cdr3_aa: CASSLGTSGGAHEQYF
cdr3_nt: TGTGCCAGCAGCTTAGGGACTAGCGGGGGGGCCCACGAGCAGTACTTC

d_call: TRBD1
j_call: TRBJ2-7
v_call: TRBV5-4
clone_size: .
cdr3_aa: CASSRQGKSSYEQYF
cdr3_nt: TGTGCCAGCAGCCGACAGGGCAAGAGCTCCTACGAGCAGTACTTC

d_call: TRBD1
j_call: TRBJ1-2
v_call: TRBV29-1
clone_size: .
cdr3_aa: CSVAGQAYGYTF
cdr3_nt: TGCAGCGTGGCGGGACAGGCTTATGGCTACACCTTC

d_call: .
j_call: TRBJ2-2
v_call: TRBV27
clone_size: .
cdr3_aa: CASSPANTGELFF
cdr3_nt: TGTGCCAGCAGCCCCGCAAACACCGGGGAGCTGTTTTTT

d_call: .
j_call: TRBJ2-5
v_call: TRBV14
clone_size: .
cdr3_aa: CASSQKALLETQYF
cdr3_nt: TGTGCCAGCAGCCAAAAGGCCCTTTTGGAGACCCAGTACTTC

d_call: .
j_call: TRBJ2-7
v_call: TRBV27
clone_size: .
cdr3_aa: CASRPRDNLSYEQYF
cdr3_nt: TGTGCCAGCAGGCCCAGGGACAACCTCTCCTACGAGCAGTACTTC

d_call: .
j_call: TRBJ1-1
v_call: TRBV21-1
clone_size: .
cdr3_aa: CASSKVRDRGVSAFF
cdr3_nt: TGTGCCAGCAGCAAAGTCAGGGACAGGGGGGTTTCCGCTTTCTTT

d_call: .
j_call: TRBJ1-5
v_call: TRBV27
clone_size: .
cdr3_aa: CASSLSAQGNQPQHF
cdr3_nt: TGTGCCAGCAGTTTATCGGCCCAGGGCAATCAGCCCCAGCATTTT

d_call: .
j_call: TRBJ2-7
v_call: TRBV21-1
clone_size: .
cdr3_aa: CASPAGGQGSHEQYF
cdr3_nt: TGTGCCAGCCCCGCGGGAGGACAGGGGTCCCACGAGCAGTACTTC

d_call: TRBD1
j_call: TRBJ1-5
v_call: TRBV5-1
clone_size: .
cdr3_aa: CASSLGQGQPQHF
cdr3_nt: TGCGCCAGCAGCTTGGGACAGGGGCAGCCCCAGCATTTT

d_call: TRBD1
j_call: TRBJ2-7
v_call: TRBV5-1
clone_size: once
cdr3_aa: CASSLGQGFPYEQYF
cdr3_nt: TGCGCCAGCAGCTTGGGACAGGGATTCCCCTACGAGCAGTACTTC

d_call: .
j_call: TRBJ2-5
v_call: TRBV7-6
clone_size: once
cdr3_aa: CASTPSETQYF
cdr3_nt: TGTGCCAGCACCCCCTCAGAGACCCAGTACTTC

d_call: .
j_call: TRBJ2-7
v_call: TRBV7-9
clone_size: .
cdr3_aa: CASSFRDQNYEQYF
cdr3_nt: TGTGCCAGCAGCTTCCGGGACCAGAACTACGAGCAGTACTTC

d_call: TRBD1
j_call: TRBJ2-7
v_call: TRBV6-5
clone_size: once
cdr3_aa: CASSYSDRSYEQYF
cdr3_nt: TGTGCCAGCAGTTACTCGGACAGGTCCTACGAGCAGTACTTC

d_call: TRBD1
j_call: TRBJ1-2
v_call: TRBV5-4
clone_size: .
cdr3_aa: CASSYQQGYYGYTF
cdr3_nt: TGTGCCAGCAGCTACCAACAGGGGTATTACGGCTACACCTTC

d_call: .
j_call: TRBJ2-7
v_call: TRBV7-2
clone_size: .
cdr3_aa: CASSLEAGLVQYF
cdr3_nt: TGTGCCAGCAGCTTAGAGGCGGGACTTGTGCAGTACTTC

d_call: TRBD2
j_call: TRBJ2-5
v_call: TRBV5-4
clone_size: .
cdr3_aa: CASSGGLAGVQETQYF
cdr3_nt: TGTGCCAGCAGCGGTGGACTAGCGGGAGTACAAGAGACCCAGTACTTC

d_call: .
j_call: TRBJ1-4
v_call: TRBV28
clone_size: .
cdr3_aa: CASQETGREKLFF
cdr3_nt: TGTGCCAGCCAGGAGACAGGCCGAGAAAAACTGTTTTTT

d_call: .
j_call: TRBJ2-1
v_call: TRBV19
clone_size: .
cdr3_aa: CASSPQSRRSYNEQFF
cdr3_nt: TGTGCCAGTAGCCCCCAGTCCAGAAGGTCCTACAATGAGCAGTTCTTC

d_call: TRBD2
j_call: TRBJ2-3
v_call: TRBV5-1
clone_size: .
cdr3_aa: CASSLDTSGRTDTQYF
cdr3_nt: TGCGCCAGCAGCTTGGATACTAGCGGTCGCACAGATACGCAGTATTTT

d_call: TRBD1
j_call: TRBJ2-1
v_call: TRBV4-1
clone_size: .
cdr3_aa: CASSQPRDSNEQFF
cdr3_nt: TGCGCCAGCAGCCAACCCCGGGACAGCAATGAGCAGTTCTTC

d_call: TRBD1
j_call: TRBJ1-3
v_call: TRBV7-8
clone_size: .
cdr3_aa: CASSTGTGAGNTIYF
cdr3_nt: TGTGCCAGCAGCACCGGGACAGGGGCTGGAAACACCATATATTTT

d_call: .
j_call: TRBJ1-1
v_call: TRBV5-1
clone_size: .
cdr3_aa: CASSQGGSNTEAFF
cdr3_nt: TGCGCCAGCAGCCAAGGTGGGTCGAACACTGAAGCTTTCTTT

d_call: .
j_call: TRBJ1-4
v_call: TRBV7-2
clone_size: once
cdr3_aa: CASSPGRVWEKLFF
cdr3_nt: TGTGCCAGCAGCCCCGGGAGGGTTTGGGAAAAACTGTTTTTT

d_call: .
j_call: TRBJ2-7
v_call: TRBV11-2
clone_size: .
cdr3_aa: CASSFSPSLVIGGEQYF
cdr3_nt: TGTGCCAGCAGCTTTTCACCCTCACTAGTGATCGGAGGGGAGCAGTACTTC

d_call: .
j_call: TRBJ1-2
v_call: TRBV7-9
clone_size: .
cdr3_aa: CASSFGQNYGYTF
cdr3_nt: TGTGCCAGCAGCTTCGGGCAGAACTATGGCTACACCTTC

d_call: .
j_call: TRBJ2-7
v_call: TRBV7-8
clone_size: few
cdr3_aa: CASSFVPAYEQYF
cdr3_nt: TGTGCCAGCAGCTTCGTCCCCGCCTACGAGCAGTACTTC

d_call: .
j_call: TRBJ2-7
v_call: TRBV18
clone_size: .
cdr3_aa: CASSLSEDLGTEQYF
cdr3_nt: TGTGCCAGCTCCCTCTCTGAGGATCTCGGTACAGAGCAGTACTTC

d_call: TRBD2
j_call: TRBJ2-1
v_call: TRBV7-2
clone_size: .
cdr3_aa: CASSLYALAGVKAYNEQFF
cdr3_nt: TGTGCCAGCAGCTTATATGCCCTAGCGGGAGTTAAGGCTTACAATGAGCAGTTCTTC

d_call: .
j_call: TRBJ1-4
v_call: TRBV2
clone_size: .
cdr3_aa: CASAGYPATNEKLFF
cdr3_nt: TGTGCCAGCGCAGGGTACCCTGCAACTAATGAAAAACTGTTTTTT

d_call: .
j_call: TRBJ1-1
v_call: TRBV7-6
clone_size: .
cdr3_aa: CASSPQRQPTEAFF
cdr3_nt: TGTGCCAGCAGCCCCCAAAGGCAGCCGACTGAAGCTTTCTTT

d_call: .
j_call: TRBJ2-5
v_call: TRBV5-4
clone_size: .
cdr3_aa: CASSPGQSGQETQYF
cdr3_nt: TGTGCCAGCAGCCCAGGACAGTCCGGCCAAGAGACCCAGTACTTC

d_call: .
j_call: TRBJ2-5
v_call: TRBV7-2
clone_size: .
cdr3_aa: CASSPNGGLETQYF
cdr3_nt: TGTGCCAGCAGCCCGAACGGGGGTTTGGAGACCCAGTACTTC

d_call: TRBD1
j_call: TRBJ2-6
v_call: TRBV6-1
clone_size: .
cdr3_aa: CASSENFSGDSSGANVLTF
cdr3_nt: TGTGCCAGCAGTGAAAACTTCTCCGGGGACAGTTCTGGGGCCAACGTCCTGACTTTC

d_call: .
j_call: TRBJ2-7
v_call: TRBV21-1
clone_size: .
cdr3_aa: CASSKDRAGASYEQYF
cdr3_nt: TGTGCCAGCAGCAAAGATCGGGCAGGGGCTTCCTACGAGCAGTACTTC

d_call: .
j_call: TRBJ2-1
v_call: TRBV5-4
clone_size: once
cdr3_aa: CASSLAGNSYNEQFF
cdr3_nt: TGTGCCAGCAGCTTGGCAGGAAACTCCTACAATGAGCAGTTCTTC

d_call: .
j_call: TRBJ2-1
v_call: TRBV9
clone_size: .
cdr3_aa: CASSVAIALNEQFF
cdr3_nt: TGTGCCAGCAGCGTAGCTATAGCACTCAATGAGCAGTTCTTC

d_call: .
j_call: TRBJ2-5
v_call: TRBV29-1
clone_size: .
cdr3_aa: CSAGDSRGETQYF
cdr3_nt: TGCAGTGCTGGGGACTCCCGGGGAGAGACCCAGTACTTC

d_call: .
j_call: TRBJ2-7
v_call: TRBV5-6
clone_size: .
cdr3_aa: CASSLISQGGHYEQYF
cdr3_nt: TGTGCCAGCAGCTTAATATCCCAGGGGGGTCACTACGAGCAGTACTTC

d_call: .
j_call: TRBJ1-1
v_call: TRBV27
clone_size: .
cdr3_aa: CASSLTQIPTEAFF
cdr3_nt: TGTGCCAGCAGTTTAACCCAAATTCCAACTGAAGCTTTCTTT

d_call: TRBD2
j_call: TRBJ2-7
v_call: TRBV7-6
clone_size: .
cdr3_aa: CASSSGTSVGEQYF
cdr3_nt: TGTGCCAGCAGCTCTGGGACTAGCGTCGGCGAGCAGTACTTC

d_call: TRBD2
j_call: TRBJ2-3
v_call: TRBV19
clone_size: .
cdr3_aa: CASSSGGAVDTQYF
cdr3_nt: TGTGCCAGTAGTAGCGGGGGGGCCGTAGATACGCAGTATTTT

d_call: .
j_call: TRBJ1-3
v_call: TRBV7-9
clone_size: .
cdr3_aa: CASSLRENTIYF
cdr3_nt: TGTGCCAGCAGCTTACGGGAAAACACCATATATTTT

d_call: TRBD1
j_call: TRBJ2-7
v_call: TRBV9
clone_size: .
cdr3_aa: CASSRQGQPYEQYF
cdr3_nt: TGTGCCAGCAGCCGACAGGGACAGCCCTACGAGCAGTACTTC

d_call: TRBD2
j_call: TRBJ2-1
v_call: TRBV15
clone_size: .
cdr3_aa: CATSRGLAGIYNEQFF
cdr3_nt: TGTGCCACCAGCAGAGGACTAGCGGGAATCTACAATGAGCAGTTCTTC